The clone carrying this T cell receptor (beta chain) has only a few counts. TCRdb re-derived calls from the 5' RACE reads in MiXCR, one entry per CDR3 protein. The sample shows over 50,000 distinct CDR3 sequences, more than 25% of them seen only once. The source is a female donor with breast cancer. The sample taken for sequencing was tumor-infiltrating naive CD4+ T cells sorted from the breast tumor. Regarding subset: naive CD4+ T cells, CD4+CD45RA+CD25-.

Here the CDR3 DNA reads TGTGCCAGCAGTGAAGGTAACAGGGGCAATCAGCCCCAGCATTTT. Its protein is CASSEGNRGNQPQHF. This sequence joins TRBV6-1 and TRBJ1-5; the D gene is possibly TRBD1 (6 bases). Trimming removed 1 base from V and 2 bases from J, with 9 bases in between. CDR3 size: 15 residues. Germline loops: CDR1 MNHNS, CDR2 SASEGT.